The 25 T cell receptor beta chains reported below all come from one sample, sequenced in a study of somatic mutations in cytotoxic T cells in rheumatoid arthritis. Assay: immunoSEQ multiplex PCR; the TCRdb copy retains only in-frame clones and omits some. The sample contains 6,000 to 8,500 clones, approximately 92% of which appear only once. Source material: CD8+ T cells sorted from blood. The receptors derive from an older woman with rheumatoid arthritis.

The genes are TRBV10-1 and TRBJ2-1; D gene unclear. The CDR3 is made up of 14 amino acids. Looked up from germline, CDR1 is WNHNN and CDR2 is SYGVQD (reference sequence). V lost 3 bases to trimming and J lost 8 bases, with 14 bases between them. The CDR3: CASSERSEVDEQFF. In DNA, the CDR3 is TGCGCCAGCAGTGAACGCTCCGAGGTGGATGAGCAGTTCTTC.

The CDR3 spells CASSVVGGGTDTQYF. In DNA form, the CDR3 reads TGTGCCAGCAGCGTAGTAGGCGGAGGCACAGATACGCAGTATTTT. The rearrangement links TRBV6-1 to TRBJ2-3; D unclear. V shed 6 bases and J shed 1 base, with 14 bases lying between them. CDR1 is MNHNS and CDR2 is SASEGT in the germline V gene. The CDR3 is made up of 15 amino acids.

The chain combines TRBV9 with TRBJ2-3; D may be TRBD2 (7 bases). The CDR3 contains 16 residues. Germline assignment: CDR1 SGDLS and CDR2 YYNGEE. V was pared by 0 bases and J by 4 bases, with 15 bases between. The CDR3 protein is CASSVEGGGRADTQYF. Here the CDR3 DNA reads TGTGCCAGCAGCGTAGAGGGGGGGGGCAGGGCAGATACGCAGTATTTT.

CDR3 loop: CASSSGGLEQYF. The CDR3 DNA follows: TGTGCCAGCAGCTCCGGGGGGCTCGAGCAGTACTTC. The chain has TRBV11-3 and TRBJ2-7; the D gene is possibly TRBD2 (7 bases). From germline, CDR1 is SGHNT and CDR2 YENEEA. The CDR3 covers 12 residues. The ends were cut back, 4 bases at V and 6 bases at J, with 10 bases in the middle.

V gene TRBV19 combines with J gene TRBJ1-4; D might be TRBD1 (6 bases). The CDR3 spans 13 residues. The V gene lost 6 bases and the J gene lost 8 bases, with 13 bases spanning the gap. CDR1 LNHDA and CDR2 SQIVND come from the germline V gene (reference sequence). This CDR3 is CASSTGWDEKLFF. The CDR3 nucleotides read TGTGCCAGTAGCACAGGGTGGGACGAAAAACTGTTTTTT.

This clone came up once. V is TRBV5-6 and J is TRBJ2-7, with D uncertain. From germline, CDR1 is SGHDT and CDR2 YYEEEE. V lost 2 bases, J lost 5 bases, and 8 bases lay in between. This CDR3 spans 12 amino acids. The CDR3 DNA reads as TGTGCCAGCAGCTTTGGCCGAAACGAGCAGTACTTC. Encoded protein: CASSFGRNEQYF.

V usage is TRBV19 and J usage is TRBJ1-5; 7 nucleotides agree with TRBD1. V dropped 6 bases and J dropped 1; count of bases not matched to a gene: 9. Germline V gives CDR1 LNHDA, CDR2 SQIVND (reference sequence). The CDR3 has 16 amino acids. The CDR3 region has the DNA TGTGCCAGTAGCCTTCTCCGGGACAGAAGCAATCAGCCCCAGCATTTT. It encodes CASSLLRDRSNQPQHF.

CDR3: CASSLVGGRGTDTQYF. The CDR3 bases are TGTGCCAGCAGCTTAGTCGGGGGGAGAGGCACAGATACGCAGTATTTT. The genes are TRBV11-1 and TRBJ2-3, with 7 bases that match TRBD2. Trimming took 1 base from V and 1 from J; bases not matched to a gene: 5. This CDR3 is built from 16 residues. The germline CDR1 and CDR2 sequences are SGHAT and FQDESV (reference sequence).

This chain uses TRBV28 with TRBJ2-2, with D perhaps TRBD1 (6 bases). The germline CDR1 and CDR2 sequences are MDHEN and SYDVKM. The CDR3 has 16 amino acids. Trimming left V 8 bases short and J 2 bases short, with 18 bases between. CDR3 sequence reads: CASGYRRDTNTGELFF. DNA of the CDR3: TGTGCCAGCGGATACCGCAGGGACACTAACACCGGGGAGCTGTTTTTT.

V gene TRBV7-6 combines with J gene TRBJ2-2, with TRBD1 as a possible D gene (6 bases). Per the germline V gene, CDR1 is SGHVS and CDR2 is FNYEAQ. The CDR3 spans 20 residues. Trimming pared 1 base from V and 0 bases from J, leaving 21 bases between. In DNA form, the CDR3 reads TGTGCCAGCAGCTTAGAACAGGGCAAGGGGGTGATAGCGAACACCGGGGAGCTGTTTTTT. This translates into CASSLEQGKGVIANTGELFF. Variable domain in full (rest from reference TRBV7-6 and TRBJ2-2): GAGVSQSPRYKVTKRGQDVALRCDPISGHVSLYWYRQALGQGPEFLTYFNYEAQQDKSGLPNDRFSAERPEGSISTLTIQRTEQRDSAMYRCASSLEQGKGVIANTGELFFGEGSRLTVL.

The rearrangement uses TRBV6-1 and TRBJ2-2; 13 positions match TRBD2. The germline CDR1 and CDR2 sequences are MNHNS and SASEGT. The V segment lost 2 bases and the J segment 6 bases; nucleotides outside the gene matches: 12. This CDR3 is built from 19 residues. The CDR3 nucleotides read TGTGCCAGCAGTGAAAACTGGACTAGCGGGGGTGATCCCGCCGGGGAGCTGTTTTTT. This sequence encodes CASSENWTSGGDPAGELFF.

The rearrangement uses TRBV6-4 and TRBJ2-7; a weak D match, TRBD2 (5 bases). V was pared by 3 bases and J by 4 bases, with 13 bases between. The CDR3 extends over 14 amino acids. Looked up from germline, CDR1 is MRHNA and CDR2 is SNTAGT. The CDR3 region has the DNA TGTGCCAGCAGTGAGGGTGGAGGTGCTTACGAGCAGTACTTC. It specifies CASSEGGGAYEQYF.

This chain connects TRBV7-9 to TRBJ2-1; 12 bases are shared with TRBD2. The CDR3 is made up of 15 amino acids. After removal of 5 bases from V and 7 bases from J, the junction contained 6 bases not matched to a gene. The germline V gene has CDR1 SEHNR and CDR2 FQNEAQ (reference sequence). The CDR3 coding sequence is TGTGCCAGCAGCCGCATGGGGACTAGCGGGAATGAGCAGTTCTTC. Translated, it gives CASSRMGTSGNEQFF. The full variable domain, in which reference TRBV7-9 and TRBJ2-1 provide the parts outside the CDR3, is DTGVSQNPRHKITKRGQNVTFRCDPISEHNRLYWYRQTLGQGPEFLTYFQNEAQLEKSRLLSDRFSAERPKGSFSTLEIQRTEQGDSAMYLCASSRMGTSGNEQFFGPGTRLTVL.

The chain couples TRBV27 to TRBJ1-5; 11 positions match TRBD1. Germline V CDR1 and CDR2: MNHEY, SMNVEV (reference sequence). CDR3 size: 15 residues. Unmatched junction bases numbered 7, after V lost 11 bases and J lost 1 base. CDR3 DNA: TGTGCCGGCAAGTGGACAGGGGGCAGCAATCAGCCCCAGCATTTT. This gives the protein CAGKWTGGSNQPQHF.

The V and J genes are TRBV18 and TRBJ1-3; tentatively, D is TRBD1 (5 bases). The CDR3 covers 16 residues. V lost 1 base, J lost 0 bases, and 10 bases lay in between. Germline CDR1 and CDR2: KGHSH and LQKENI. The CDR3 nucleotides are TGTGCCAGCTCACCACGGGACTCAAACTCTGGAAACACCATATATTTT. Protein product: CASSPRDSNSGNTIYF.

CDR3 in amino acids: CASSPGTSGYEQYF. The CDR3 nucleotides read TGTGCCAGCAGTCCCGGGACTAGCGGCTACGAGCAGTACTTC. The chain has TRBV7-6 and TRBJ2-7, with 11 bases matching TRBD2. V was pared by 6 bases and J by 3 bases, with 4 bases of the junction left unmatched. The CDR3 runs 14 residues. The germline CDR1 and CDR2 sequences are SGHVS and FNYEAQ.

The CDR3 DNA sequence: TGTGCCAGCAGAATGCCGGGACTAGCGGGAGAGGGCCAAGAGACCCAGTACTTC. Protein product: CASRMPGLAGEGQETQYF. This chain connects TRBV2 to TRBJ2-5; TRBD2 matches 14 bases. The germline V gene encodes CDR1 SNHLY and CDR2 FYNNEI. V was clipped by 6 bases and J by 1 base; unmatched bases: 10. This CDR3 spans 18 amino acids.

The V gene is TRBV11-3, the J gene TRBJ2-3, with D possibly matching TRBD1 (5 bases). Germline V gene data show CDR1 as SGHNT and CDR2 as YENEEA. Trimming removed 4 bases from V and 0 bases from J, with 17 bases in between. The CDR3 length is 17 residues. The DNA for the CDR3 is TGTGCCAGCAGCTCGAAACTTGACAGCTCTAGCACAGATACGCAGTATTTT. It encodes CASSSKLDSSSTDTQYF.

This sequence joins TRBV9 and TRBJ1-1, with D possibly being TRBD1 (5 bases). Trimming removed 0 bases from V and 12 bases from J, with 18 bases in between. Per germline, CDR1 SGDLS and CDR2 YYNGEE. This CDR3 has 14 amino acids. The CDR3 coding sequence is TGTGCCAGCAGCGTAGCGTCGGAGGGGTGGGCTCCTTTCTTT. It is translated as CASSVASEGWAPFF.

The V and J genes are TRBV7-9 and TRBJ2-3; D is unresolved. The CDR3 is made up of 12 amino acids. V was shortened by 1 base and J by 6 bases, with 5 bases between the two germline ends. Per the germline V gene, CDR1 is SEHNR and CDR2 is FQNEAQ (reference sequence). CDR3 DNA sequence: TGTGCCAGCAGCTTAGGTCGGGATACGCAGTATTTT. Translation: CASSLGRDTQYF.

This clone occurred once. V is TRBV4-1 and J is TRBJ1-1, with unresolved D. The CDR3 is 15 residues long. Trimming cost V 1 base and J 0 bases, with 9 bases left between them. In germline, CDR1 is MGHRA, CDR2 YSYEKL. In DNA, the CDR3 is TGCGCCAGCAGCCAAGCAGTTCTGGTGAACACTGAAGCTTTCTTT. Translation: CASSQAVLVNTEAFF.

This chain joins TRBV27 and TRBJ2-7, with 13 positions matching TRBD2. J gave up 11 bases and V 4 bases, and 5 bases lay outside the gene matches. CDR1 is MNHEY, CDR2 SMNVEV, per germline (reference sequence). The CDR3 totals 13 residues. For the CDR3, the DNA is TGTGCCAGCAGTTCAACTAGCGGGAGGGCCGAGTACTTC. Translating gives CASSSTSGRAEYF.

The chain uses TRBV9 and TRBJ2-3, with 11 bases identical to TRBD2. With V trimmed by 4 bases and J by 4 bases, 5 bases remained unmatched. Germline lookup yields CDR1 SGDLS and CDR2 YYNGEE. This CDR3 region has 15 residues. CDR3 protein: CASSLSGRGADTQYF. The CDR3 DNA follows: TGTGCCAGCAGCCTTAGCGGGAGGGGGGCAGATACGCAGTATTTT.

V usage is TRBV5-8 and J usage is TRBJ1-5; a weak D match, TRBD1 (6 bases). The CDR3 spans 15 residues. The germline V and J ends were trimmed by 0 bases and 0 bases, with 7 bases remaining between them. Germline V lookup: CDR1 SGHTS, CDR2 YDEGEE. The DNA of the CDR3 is TGTGCCAGCAGCTTGGGGACAGCTAGCAATCAGCCCCAGCATTTT. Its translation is CASSLGTASNQPQHF.

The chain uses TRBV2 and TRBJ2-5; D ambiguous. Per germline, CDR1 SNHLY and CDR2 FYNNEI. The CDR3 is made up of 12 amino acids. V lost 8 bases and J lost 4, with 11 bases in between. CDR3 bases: TGTGCCAGCGCCGCAGGATCAGAGACCCAGTACTTC. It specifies CASAAGSETQYF. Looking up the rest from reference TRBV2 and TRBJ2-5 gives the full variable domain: EPEVTQTPSHQVTQMGQEVILRCVPISNHLYFYWYRQILGQKVEFLVSFYNNEISEKSEIFDDQFSVERPDGSNFTLKIRSTKLEDSAMYFCASAAGSETQYFGPGTRLLVL.